This record covers a single T cell receptor (beta chain). The target antigen is unknown. V dropped 2 bases and J dropped 2 bases, with 11 bases sitting between them. The CDR3 runs 15 residues. Germline V gene lookup returns CDR1 SGHDT and CDR2 YYEEEE. Running of the v3.0 immunoSEQ assay took place at survey level. Per-sample sequencing targets were roughly 40,000-50,000 T-cell genomes. Clones were sequenced by immunoSEQ multiplex PCR, and TCRdb holds only the in-frame ones, with some missing. Among fewer than 20,000 clones listed, roughly 80% were seen once. The sample belongs to a study of long-term antiretroviral therapy in people with HIV. Study observations and caveats: The study lacked data on ART adherence, viral resistance or therapy changes. Among HIV repertoires, CDR3 length ranges were narrower than those of controls.

Only United States sites treated participants with HIV. The receptor was isolated from a woman younger than 30 with HIV. The chain employs TRBV5-6 and TRBJ1-5; weak D call: TRBD1 (5 bases). This sample comprised unsorted PBMCs, obtained 0.6 years after starting antiretroviral therapy. CDR3 amino acids: CASSFGGYGNQPQHF. In DNA form, the CDR3 reads TGTGCCAGCAGCTTTGGGGGGTACGGCAATCAGCCCCAGCATTTT.